The clone carrying this TCR beta chain was found a few times. These data originate in a study of T cells in Graves' hyperthyroidism and ophthalmopathy. Researchers amplified the TCR beta CDR3 regions from RNA transcripts. The HTBI primer set served for first-round RT-PCR of the TCR CDR3. In TCRdb, the multiplex PCR reads were re-called with MiXCR into one record per CDR3 protein. Of around 200,000 distinct CDR3 sequences listed, 15% to 20% were seen once; the top ten hold 44%. Sequencing was performed on blood. The origin of this receptor is a man aged 40-49 years with Graves' hyperthyroidism.

CDR3 nucleotides: TGTGCCGCGCACGGACAGTATAATTCACCCCTCCACTTT. Protein product: CAAHGQYNSPLHF. The chain links TRBV10-3 to TRBJ1-6; maybe TRBD1 (6 bases). V lost 11 bases, J lost 4 bases, and 12 bases lay in between. CDR1 is ENHRY, CDR2 SYGVKD, per germline. The length of the CDR3 is 13 residues.